This TCR beta chain was documented in a study of blood T cell repertoires in COVID-19. The repertoire was sequenced with immunoSEQ multiplex PCR; TCRdb's copy has only in-frame clones and lacks some. The sample includes 150,000 to 200,000 clones, roughly nine tenths of them seen just once. The CDR3 covers 13 residues. V gave up 8 bases and J gave up 1 base, with 12 bases separating them. Germline-derived CDR1 and CDR2 are MDHEN and SYDVKM. The sequenced sample consisted of peripheral blood. The chain is built from TRBV28 and TRBJ2-7; D call uncertain. This receptor was identified in a man aged 18 to 29 who had recovered from COVID-19. DNA for the CDR3: TGTGCCAGCGCTGACTCCAGTTCCTACGAGCAGTACTTC. As protein: CASADSSSYEQYF.